Following are 20 T cell receptor beta chains from one sample sequenced in a study of STAT5B mutations in CD4+ large granular lymphocyte leukemia. Clones were sequenced by immunoSEQ multiplex PCR, and TCRdb holds only the in-frame ones, with some missing. In the table there are about 30,000 clones, approximately 79% of which are singletons. The source material was CD4+ T cells from blood buffy coats. The receptors here all came from a human donor in good health.

The rearrangement uses TRBV28 and TRBJ1-1; D gene ambiguous. This CDR3 is built from 12 residues. V dropped 2 bases and J dropped 14 bases, with 15 bases sitting between them. From germline, CDR1 is MDHEN and CDR2 SYDVKM. The CDR3 DNA reads as TGTGCCAGCAGTTTAGGGATTGGAGAGGACTTCTTT. Residues: CASSLGIGEDFF. The complete variable domain, with remaining parts taken from reference TRBV28 and TRBJ1-1, reads DVKVTQSSRYLVKRTGEKVFLECVQDMDHENMFWYRQDPGLGLRLIYFSYDVKMKEKGDIPEGYSVSREKKERFSLILESASTNQTSMYLCASSLGIGEDFFGQGTRLTVV.

The V gene is TRBV7-9, the J gene TRBJ1-1; 8 bases line up with TRBD1. Germline V CDR1 and CDR2: SEHNR, FQNEAQ (reference sequence). With V trimmed by 5 bases and J by 7 bases, 9 bases remained unmatched. CDR3 length equals 14 residues. The CDR3 DNA is TGTGCCAGCAGCCTACTCAGGGGGCGCGGTGAAGCTTTCTTT. This sequence encodes CASSLLRGRGEAFF.

To note about this clone: A junction boundary mismatches the germline segment, possibly from a read error. The rearrangement links TRBV2 to TRBJ2-3; 14 bases line up with TRBD2. The CDR3 has 16 amino acids. Germline CDR1 and CDR2: SNHLY and FYNNEI. The CDR3 protein is CASSRLAGGITNTQYF. CDR3 nucleotides: TGTGCCAGCAGTCGACTAGCGGGGGGGATCACAAATACGCAGTATTTT.

The chain joins TRBV9 to TRBJ2-1, with 8 bases identical to TRBD1. The germline CDR1 and CDR2 sequences are SGDLS and YYNGEE. V shed 0 bases and J 10 bases; nucleotides not matched to a gene: 9. There are 15 residues in the CDR3. The DNA of the CDR3 is TGTGCCAGCAGCGTAGAGGACAGGGTAATTTACGAGCAGTTCTTC. This sequence encodes CASSVEDRVIYEQFF.

The rearrangement joins TRBV4-1 to TRBJ1-5; a possible D gene is TRBD1 (5 bases). V was cut by 0 bases and J by 5 bases, with 11 bases left in between. The CDR3 extends over 15 amino acids. Germline V gene lookup returns CDR1 MGHRA and CDR2 YSYEKL. CDR3 loop: CASSQEGRQDQPQHF. CDR3 bases: TGCGCCAGCAGCCAAGAGGGGCGGCAGGATCAGCCCCAGCATTTT.

The V call is TRBV5-1, the J call TRBJ2-3; 9 bases match TRBD2. Germline V gives CDR1 SGHRS, CDR2 YFSETQ. The V segment lost 6 bases and the J segment 4 bases; nucleotides outside the gene matches: 12. The CDR3 loop spans 16 amino acids. In nucleotides, the CDR3 is TGCGCCAGCACCCGAGGGGGTAGCGGGGGTGCAGATACGCAGTATTTT. Translating gives CASTRGGSGGADTQYF.

The chain has TRBV9 and TRBJ2-2, with 8 bases aligning to TRBD1. The ends lost 2 bases at V and 2 bases at J; junction bases unmatched: 8. The germline V gene encodes CDR1 SGDLS and CDR2 YYNGEE. The CDR3 consists of 17 residues. As DNA, the CDR3 is TGTGCCAGCAGCGTCGGTTCGGGACAGGCCAACACCGGGGAGCTGTTTTTT. Translated: CASSVGSGQANTGELFF.

This chain connects TRBV19 to TRBJ1-6; 7 positions agree with TRBD1. V shed 1 base, J shed 5 bases, and the junction held 2 bases outside the gene matches. From germline, CDR1 is LNHDA and CDR2 SQIVND (reference sequence). CDR3 length: 15 residues. CDR3 residues: CASSIGDRDNSPLHF. The CDR3 coding sequence is TGTGCCAGTAGTATAGGAGACAGGGATAATTCACCCCTCCACTTT.

The chain has TRBV7-6 and TRBJ2-2; TRBD1 aligns across 10 bases. The CDR3 runs 16 residues. CDR1 is SGHVS, CDR2 FNYEAQ, per germline. Trimming at V came to 0 bases and at J to 6 bases, leaving 4 bases not matched to a gene. Written as DNA, the CDR3 is TGTGCCAGCAGCTTAGCGGGACAGGGGAATGCCGGGGAGCTGTTTTTT. Its translation is CASSLAGQGNAGELFF.

The rearrangement uses TRBV10-3 and TRBJ2-3; TRBD2 aligns across 8 bases. With V trimmed by 6 bases and J by 4 bases, 3 bases remained unmatched. Per the germline V gene, CDR1 is ENHRY and CDR2 is SYGVKD. There are 13 residues in the CDR3. CDR3 in amino acids: CAISGGASDTQYF. CDR3 bases: TGTGCCATCAGCGGGGGGGCATCAGATACGCAGTATTTT.

The V call is TRBV5-5, the J call TRBJ2-2; no firm D call. Trimming cost V 0 bases and J 2 bases, with 5 bases left between them. The germline CDR1 and CDR2 sequences are SGHKS and YYEKEE (reference sequence). The CDR3 has 14 amino acids. The CDR3 spells CASSLEGNTGELFF. Written as DNA, the CDR3 is TGTGCCAGCAGCTTGGAGGGAAACACCGGGGAGCTGTTTTTT.

This sequence joins TRBV7-9 and TRBJ2-1; perhaps TRBD2 as D (7 bases). Germline loops: CDR1 SEHNR, CDR2 FQNEAQ (reference sequence). The CDR3 runs 16 residues. V was shortened by 2 bases and J by 2 bases, with 13 bases between the two germline ends. The CDR3 DNA reads as TGTGCCAGCAGCTTACCGGGGAGGGGGGCCTACAATGAGCAGTTCTTC. It is translated as CASSLPGRGAYNEQFF.

In its sample, this clone was seen once. The germline gene is not matched at one end of the junction; a read error may be the cause. This chain uses TRBV6-5 with TRBJ2-1; 7 positions agree with TRBD1. Germline-derived CDR1 and CDR2 are MNHEY and SVGAGI. CDR3 size: 14 residues. The CDR3 region is CASRGDSSFNEQFF. DNA of the CDR3: TGTGCCAGCAGGGGGGACAGTTCCTTCAATGAGCAGTTCTTC.

The V gene is TRBV12-5, the J gene TRBJ1-1; TRBD1 aligns across 8 bases. With 4 bases clipped from V and 5 bases from J, the junction kept 3 bases outside the gene matches. CDR1 and CDR2 from the germline V gene are LGHNT and FRNRAP. The CDR3 extends over 13 amino acids. The CDR3 spells CASGSQGATEAFF. The CDR3 region has the DNA TGTGCTAGTGGTTCTCAGGGGGCTACTGAAGCTTTCTTT.

This clone was seen more than once but under ten times. The CDR3: CASSLERQLWGYTF. DNA for the CDR3: TGTGCCAGCAGCTTAGAGAGGCAGCTATGGGGCTACACCTTC. The chain links TRBV7-2 to TRBJ1-2, with unresolved D. This CDR3 spans 14 amino acids. Germline values: CDR1 SGHTA, CDR2 FQGNSA. The V and J ends lost 1 base and 8 bases respectively, with 14 bases between them.

This clone occurred a few times. J is TRBJ1-2 and V is TRBV29-1; D might be TRBD1 (5 bases). CDR1 is SQVTM, CDR2 ANQGSEA, per germline. V was trimmed by 3 bases and J by 8 bases, leaving 13 bases between them. The CDR3 totals 12 residues. The CDR3: CSVDVGGRGYTF. Here the CDR3 DNA reads TGCAGCGTTGATGTTGGGGGGAGGGGCTACACCTTC. Full variable domain (outside the CDR3, taken from reference TRBV29-1 and TRBJ1-2): SAVISQKPSRDICQRGTSLTIQCQVDSQVTMMFWYRQQPGQSLTLIATANQGSEATYESGFVIDKFPISRPNLTFSTLTVSNMSPEDSSIYLCSVDVGGRGYTFGSGTRLTVV.

V gene TRBV11-3 combines with J gene TRBJ2-3; TRBD1 might be the D (5 bases). V dropped 5 bases and J dropped 6 bases, with 15 bases sitting between them. Germline V CDR1 and CDR2: SGHNT, YENEEA. The CDR3 runs 14 residues. CDR3 DNA: TGTGCCAGCAGCCTGACAGCCGCACTGGATACGCAGTATTTT. Its protein is CASSLTAALDTQYF. The full variable domain, completed using reference TRBV11-3 and TRBJ2-3, is EAGVVQSPRYKIIEKKQPVAFWCNPISGHNTLYWYLQNLGQGPELLIRYENEEAVDDSQLPKDRFSAERLKGVDSTLKIQPAELGDSAVYLCASSLTAALDTQYFGPGTRLTVL.

V and J are TRBV10-3 and TRBJ1-1; no firm D call. This CDR3 comprises 14 residues. Per germline, CDR1 ENHRY and CDR2 SYGVKD. V gave up 0 bases and J gave up 5 bases, with 10 bases separating them. The CDR3, as DNA: TGTGCCATCAGTGAGTCCCCCGGGGAGACTGAAGCTTTCTTT. Its translation is CAISESPGETEAFF.

This chain joins TRBV5-4 and TRBJ1-2, with D tentatively TRBD1 (5 bases). V was pared by 4 bases and J by 2 bases, with 21 bases between. The CDR3 has 17 residues. CDR1 SGHNT and CDR2 YYREEE come from the germline V gene (reference sequence). The chain's CDR3 is CASSLPIGEGLNYGYTF. CDR3 bases: TGTGCCAGCAGCCTACCGATCGGCGAGGGGCTGAACTATGGCTACACCTTC.

The chain has TRBV5-1 and TRBJ1-6; perhaps TRBD1 as D (5 bases). V was cut by 0 bases and J by 6 bases, with 16 bases left in between. Germline CDR1 and CDR2: SGHRS and YFSETQ. The CDR3 contains 17 residues. The CDR3 sequence: CASSLGAGGKRNSPLHF. The DNA for the CDR3 is TGCGCCAGCAGCTTGGGGGCGGGGGGAAAGCGTAATTCACCCCTCCACTTT.